These 8 T cell receptor beta chains were all obtained from the same sample, sequenced in a study of T cells in Graves' hyperthyroidism and ophthalmopathy. TCR beta CDR3 regions were amplified from RNA transcripts. The TCR CDR3 first-round RT-PCR relied on the HTBI primer set. TCRdb reanalysed the multiplex PCR reads using MiXCR and keeps one entry per CDR3 protein. The table has around 450,000 distinct CDR3 sequences, about a sixth seen once. Specimen: blood. The receptor source for this set is a woman younger than 35 with Graves' hyperthyroidism.

This clonotype was seen repeatedly, ten times or more. Written as DNA, the CDR3 is TGTGCCAGCAGCTTCCGCCTGGGGGCTAACTATGGCTACACCTTC. This codes for CASSFRLGANYGYTF. The V gene is TRBV7-9, the J gene TRBJ1-2; maybe TRBD1 (5 bases). Germline V gives CDR1 SEHNR, CDR2 FQNEAQ (reference sequence). The CDR3 has 15 residues. V gave up 3 bases and J gave up 0 bases, with 11 bases separating them. Full variable domain (missing parts from reference TRBV7-9 and TRBJ1-2): DTGVSQNPRHKITKRGQNVTFRCDPISEHNRLYWYRQTLGQGPEFLTYFQNEAQLEKSRLLSDRFSAERPKGSFSTLEIQRTEQGDSAMYLCASSFRLGANYGYTFGSGTRLTVV.

This clonotype showed up just a few times. This may arise from a read error, as a much more abundant clone is one base away. The chain joins TRBV20-1 to TRBJ2-1; possibly TRBD2 for D (6 bases). Germline CDR1 reads DFQATT; CDR2 reads SNEGSKA (reference sequence). The CDR3 consists of 16 residues. The CDR3 bases are TGCAGTGTTAGAGATCTGGGGCTAGCGTTCTACAATGAGCAGTTCTTC. Residues: CSVRDLGLAFYNEQFF.

The V gene is TRBV15, the J gene TRBJ2-7, with 10 bases identical to TRBD2. Germline V gene data show CDR1 as LNHNV and CDR2 as YYDKDF (reference sequence). J lost 6 bases, V lost 0 bases, and 8 bases had no gene match. The CDR3 has 16 amino acids. The CDR3 spells CATSRDRASGRPEQYF. The CDR3 DNA is TGTGCCACCAGCAGAGATAGGGCTAGCGGGAGACCCGAGCAGTACTTC.

This clonotype was picked up many times. This rearrangement joins TRBV7-9 to TRBJ2-7, with a weak D call TRBD2 (6 bases). The CDR3 is 16 residues long. CDR1 SEHNR and CDR2 FQNEAQ come from the germline V gene (reference sequence). V lost 5 bases to trimming and J lost 1 base, with 18 bases between them. CDR3 region: CASSLPGGRASYEQYF. The CDR3 coding sequence is TGTGCCAGCAGCCTACCCGGGGGTAGAGCTTCCTACGAGCAGTACTTC. Complete variable domain (other parts from reference TRBV7-9 and TRBJ2-7): DTGVSQNPRHKITKRGQNVTFRCDPISEHNRLYWYRQTLGQGPEFLTYFQNEAQLEKSRLLSDRFSAERPKGSFSTLEIQRTEQGDSAMYLCASSLPGGRASYEQYFGPGTRLTVT.

There are many counts of this clonotype. V is TRBV12-3 or TRBV12-4 and J is TRBJ2-5; D is uncertain. V was trimmed by 4 bases and J by 5 bases, leaving 14 bases between them. The CDR3 is 14 residues long. The CDR3 loop is CASSWKDRWETQYF. CDR3 in DNA: TGTGCCAGCAGTTGGAAGGATAGATGGGAGACCCAGTACTTC.

About this clonotype: A much larger clonotype is one base distant, so this may be a read error. Likely a read error: the CDR3 ends without its conserved phenylalanine or tryptophan. The chain employs TRBV5-1 and TRBJ2-1; D gene ambiguous. The CDR3 length is 16 residues. Germline-derived CDR1 and CDR2 are SGHRS and YFSETQ. V gave up 4 bases and J gave up 0 bases, with 14 bases separating them. This chain's CDR3 is CASSPGQSSSYNEQFL. The DNA of the CDR3 is TGCGCCAGCAGCCCCGGGCAGAGTAGCTCCTACAATGAGCAGTTCCTC.

This clonotype was seen at least ten times. V usage is TRBV20-1 and J usage is TRBJ1-2, with a possible D match to TRBD1 (6 bases). CDR1 is DFQATT and CDR2 is SNEGSKA in the germline V gene (reference sequence). The CDR3 length is 17 residues. Deletions cut 0 bases from V and 4 bases from J, with 21 bases between. The CDR3 DNA is TGCAGTGCTAGAGATGGCGGGGGTAGTGGGGGCCTCTATGGCTACACCTTC. Translated: CSARDGGGSGGLYGYTF.

This clonotype was counted at least ten times. The CDR3 coding sequence is TGTGCCAGCAGCCGTCCGGCGAGAGGGGGCCCCAATGAGCAGTTCTTC. Translation gives CASSRPARGGPNEQFF. The V and J genes are TRBV6-1 and TRBJ2-1, with 7 bases lining up with TRBD1. The CDR3 contains 16 residues. The germline gives CDR1 MNHNS, CDR2 SASEGT. V lost 6 bases to trimming and J lost 6 bases; unmatched junction nucleotides: 14.